A selection of T cell receptor beta chains follows, all from one sample in a study of response to subunit inactivated influenza vaccine. MiXCR was run by TCRdb on the RT-PCR reads, yielding one entry per CDR3 protein. The sample holds about 780,000 distinct CDR3 sequences, around 20% seen once. Material: PBMCs from blood, obtained 4 to 6 days after vaccination. Every receptor here comes from a man aged 45-65 years who received an inactivated influenza vaccine. Each CDR3 is given with its conserved first and last residue. A D gene is named only where the DNA matches it firmly. Size tells how often a clone was seen (once, few, many) or the class of an expanded clone, and some rows leave it out.

TRBV6-5	-	TRBJ2-2	few	TGTGCCAGCAGTTACGGATTGGCCGGGGAGCTGTTTTTT	CASSYGLAGELFF
TRBV9	-	TRBJ2-1	many	TGTGCCAGCAGGGCTCCAGTGAACAATGAGCAGTTCTTC	CASRAPVNNEQFF
TRBV15	-	TRBJ1-2	few	TGTGCCACCAGCAGAGATTCAAGACGCCTGAACGGCTACACCTTC	CATSRDSRRLNGYTF
TRBV20-1	-	TRBJ2-7	many	TGCAGTGCTGGTCAGGGGCTCTACGAGCAGTACTTC	CSAGQGLYEQYF
TRBV18	-	TRBJ1-2	few	TGTGCCAGCTCCCGGCCCGGGGGCCCCGGAGGCTACACCTTC	CASSRPGGPGGYTF
TRBV29-1	-	TRBJ1-1	few	TGCAGCCTAACAGTGAACACTGAAGCTTTCTTT	CSLTVNTEAFF
TRBV10-3	TRBD1	TRBJ2-7	few	TGTGCCATCAGGAAAGGACAGGGGGTTTATGAGTCCTACGAGCAGTACTTC	CAIRKGQGVYESYEQYF
TRBV12-3/TRBV12-4	TRBD1	TRBJ1-5	-	TGTGCCAGCAGTTTCGGACAGGGGGCAGGCAATCAGCCCCAGCATTTT	CASSFGQGAGNQPQHF
TRBV6-1	-	TRBJ1-3	few	TGTGCCAGCAGGAAGGGTCCAAGCTCTGGAAACACCATATATTTT	CASRKGPSSGNTIYF
TRBV4-2	-	TRBJ1-4	few	TGTGCCAGCAGCCAACCCCGAGAGGCGCGGCAAAATGAAAAACTGTTTTTT	CASSQPREARQNEKLFF
TRBV4-3	-	TRBJ2-1	few	TGCGCCAGCAGCCAAGAGACCCGGGCGGCCTACAATGAGCAGTTCTTC	CASSQETRAAYNEQFF
TRBV28	TRBD2	TRBJ2-7	-	TGTGCCAGCACTACGACTAGCGGGAGGGCAGGCGAGCAGTACTTC	CASTTTSGRAGEQYF
TRBV5-5	TRBD2	TRBJ2-1	-	TGTGCCAGCAGCCTAGCGGGAGAATTCTACAATGAGCAGTTCTTC	CASSLAGEFYNEQFF
TRBV3-1	-	TRBJ1-6	-	TGTGCCAGCAGCCAAGATGTCCTAGGCTCACCCCTCCACTTT	CASSQDVLGSPLHF
TRBV5-1	-	TRBJ2-3	-	TGCGCCAGCGGACTAGGACAGGGCACAGATACGCAGTATTTT	CASGLGQGTDTQYF
TRBV7-8	-	TRBJ2-1	-	TGTGCCAGCAGTAAATTCCGGGACACATCCTACAATGAGCAGTTCTTC	CASSKFRDTSYNEQFF
TRBV7-9	-	TRBJ2-7	-	TGTGCCAGCAACCGCGAGGGATTCCACGAGCAGTACTTC	CASNREGFHEQYF
TRBV20-1	-	TRBJ2-5	-	TGCAGTGCTAGAGGACAGGGAGGGAGTGAAGAGACCCAGTACTTC	CSARGQGGSEETQYF
TRBV6-1	TRBD1	TRBJ1-4	-	TGTGCCAGCAGGTGGGACAGGTCGACAGAAAAACTGTTTTTT	CASRWDRSTEKLFF
TRBV7-6	TRBD1	TRBJ1-6	few	TGTGCCAGCAGCTTAGATGACAGGGGGCTTTCACCCCTCCACTTT	CASSLDDRGLSPLHF
TRBV20-1	-	TRBJ1-5	few	TGCAGTGCTAGATGGGGTGGGGGGGGCAATCAGCCCCAGCATTTT	CSARWGGGGNQPQHF
TRBV20-1	-	TRBJ1-6	few	TGCAGTGCTACCTCGGCAGGGCATAATTCACCCCTCCACTTT	CSATSAGHNSPLHF
TRBV3-1	TRBD1	TRBJ1-1	-	TGTGCCAGCAGCCAAGCCGGGGGAGGGGGCGGTGAAGCTTTCTTT	CASSQAGGGGGEAFF
TRBV6-1	-	TRBJ2-7	few	TGTGCCAGCCCCGAAAATGGACGGATGAACGACGAGCAGTACTTC	CASPENGRMNDEQYF
TRBV10-3	-	TRBJ2-3	many	TGTGCCATCAGTGTTGGAGGGACTAGCACAGATACGCAGTATTTT	CAISVGGTSTDTQYF
TRBV7-3	TRBD1	TRBJ1-1	few	TGTGCCAGCAGCTTAAGAACAGGGGGCACTGAAGCTTTCTTT	CASSLRTGGTEAFF